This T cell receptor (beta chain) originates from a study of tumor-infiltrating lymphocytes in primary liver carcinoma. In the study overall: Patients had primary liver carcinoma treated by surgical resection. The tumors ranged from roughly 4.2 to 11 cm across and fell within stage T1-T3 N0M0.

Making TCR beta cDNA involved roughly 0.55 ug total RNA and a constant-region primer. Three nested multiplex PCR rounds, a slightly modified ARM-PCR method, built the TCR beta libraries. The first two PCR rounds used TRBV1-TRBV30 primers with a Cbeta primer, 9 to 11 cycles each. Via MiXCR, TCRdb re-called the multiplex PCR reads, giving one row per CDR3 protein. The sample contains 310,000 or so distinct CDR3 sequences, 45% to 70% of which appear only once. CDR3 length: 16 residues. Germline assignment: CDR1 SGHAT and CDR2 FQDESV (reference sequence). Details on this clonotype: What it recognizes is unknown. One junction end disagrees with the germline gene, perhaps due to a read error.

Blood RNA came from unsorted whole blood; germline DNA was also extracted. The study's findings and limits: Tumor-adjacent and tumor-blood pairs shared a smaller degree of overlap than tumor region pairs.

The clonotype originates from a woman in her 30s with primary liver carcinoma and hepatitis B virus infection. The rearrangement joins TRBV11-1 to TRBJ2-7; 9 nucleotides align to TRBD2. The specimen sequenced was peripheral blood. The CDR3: CASILRPGLASYEQYF. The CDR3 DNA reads TGTGCCAGCATCTTAAGGCCGGGACTAGCATCGTATGAGCAGTACTTC.